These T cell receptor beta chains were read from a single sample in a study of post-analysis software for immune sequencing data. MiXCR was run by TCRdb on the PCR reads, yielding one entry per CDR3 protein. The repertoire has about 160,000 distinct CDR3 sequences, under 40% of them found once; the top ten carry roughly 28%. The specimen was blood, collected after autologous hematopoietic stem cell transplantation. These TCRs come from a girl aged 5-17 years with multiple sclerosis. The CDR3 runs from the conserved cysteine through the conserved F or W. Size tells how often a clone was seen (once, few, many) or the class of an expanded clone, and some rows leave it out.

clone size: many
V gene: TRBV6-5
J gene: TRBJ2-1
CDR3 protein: CASSYGQQPYNEQFF

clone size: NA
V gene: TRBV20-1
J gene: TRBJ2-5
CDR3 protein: CSAKRTLATEETQYF

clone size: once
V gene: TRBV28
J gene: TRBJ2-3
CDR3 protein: CASSLTGLEDTQYF

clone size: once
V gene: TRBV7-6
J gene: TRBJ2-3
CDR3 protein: CASSSGPAGVAGTDTQYF

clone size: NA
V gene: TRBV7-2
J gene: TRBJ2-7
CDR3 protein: CASRKTSGGNYEQYF

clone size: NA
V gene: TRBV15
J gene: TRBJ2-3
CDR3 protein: CATSRRGSTDTQYF

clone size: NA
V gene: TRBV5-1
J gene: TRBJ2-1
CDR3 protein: CASSLLGEAYNEQFF

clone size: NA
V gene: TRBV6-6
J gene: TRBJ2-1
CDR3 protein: CASSPGTSVHNEQFF

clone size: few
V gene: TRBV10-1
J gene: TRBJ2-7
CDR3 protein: CASSLNYGVNEQYF

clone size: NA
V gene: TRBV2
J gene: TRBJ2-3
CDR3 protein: CASGVDSLTDTQYF

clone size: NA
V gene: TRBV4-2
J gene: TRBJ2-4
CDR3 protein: CASSQLPGSGDIQYF

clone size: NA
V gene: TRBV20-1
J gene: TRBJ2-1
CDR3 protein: CSASGIDSYNEQFF

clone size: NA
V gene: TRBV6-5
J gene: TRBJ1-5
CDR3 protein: CASSLRAGVSNQPQHF

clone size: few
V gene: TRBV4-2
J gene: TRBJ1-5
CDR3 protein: CASSPGQGDQPQHF

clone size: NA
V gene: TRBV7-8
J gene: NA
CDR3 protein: CASGTSGTYEQYF

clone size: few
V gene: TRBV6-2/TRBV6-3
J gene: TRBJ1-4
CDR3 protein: CATLRRSTGMANEKLFF

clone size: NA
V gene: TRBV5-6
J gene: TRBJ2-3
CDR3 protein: CAGSQATDTQYF

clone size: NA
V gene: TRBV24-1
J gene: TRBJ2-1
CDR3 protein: CATSDLRSRPVGNEQFF

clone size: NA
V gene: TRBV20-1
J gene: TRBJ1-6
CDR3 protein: CSAREGQETSPLHF

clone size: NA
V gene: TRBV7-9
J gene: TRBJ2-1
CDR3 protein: CASSHEMGTNEQFF

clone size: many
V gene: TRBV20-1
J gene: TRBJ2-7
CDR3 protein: CSARDLAGDHEQYF

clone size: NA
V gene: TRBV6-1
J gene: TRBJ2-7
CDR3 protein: CASSGSENYGQYF

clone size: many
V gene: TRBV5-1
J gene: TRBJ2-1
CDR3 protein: CASSLRGGTSGYNEQFF

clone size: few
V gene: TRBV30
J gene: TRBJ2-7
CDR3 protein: CAWGAYEQYF

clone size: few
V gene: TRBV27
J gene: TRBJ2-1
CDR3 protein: CASSLGQGDGPYNEQFF

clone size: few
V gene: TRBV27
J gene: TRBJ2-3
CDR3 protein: CASSLWATDTQYF

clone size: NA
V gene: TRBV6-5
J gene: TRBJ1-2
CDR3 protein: CASSYGLGIGYTF

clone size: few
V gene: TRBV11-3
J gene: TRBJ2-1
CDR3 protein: CASSPRTSPIHNEQFF

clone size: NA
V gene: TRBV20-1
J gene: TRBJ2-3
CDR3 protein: CSAFGLSDTQYF

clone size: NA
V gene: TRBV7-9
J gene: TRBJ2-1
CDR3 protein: CASSPRTSAHNEQFF

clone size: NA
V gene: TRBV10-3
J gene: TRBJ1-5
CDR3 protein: CAIGHGISRDQPQHF

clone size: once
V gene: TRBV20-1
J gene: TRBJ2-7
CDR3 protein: CSAPLMGTSGPYEQYF

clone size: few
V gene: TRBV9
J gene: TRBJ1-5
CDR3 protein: CASSPRTGNDQPQHF